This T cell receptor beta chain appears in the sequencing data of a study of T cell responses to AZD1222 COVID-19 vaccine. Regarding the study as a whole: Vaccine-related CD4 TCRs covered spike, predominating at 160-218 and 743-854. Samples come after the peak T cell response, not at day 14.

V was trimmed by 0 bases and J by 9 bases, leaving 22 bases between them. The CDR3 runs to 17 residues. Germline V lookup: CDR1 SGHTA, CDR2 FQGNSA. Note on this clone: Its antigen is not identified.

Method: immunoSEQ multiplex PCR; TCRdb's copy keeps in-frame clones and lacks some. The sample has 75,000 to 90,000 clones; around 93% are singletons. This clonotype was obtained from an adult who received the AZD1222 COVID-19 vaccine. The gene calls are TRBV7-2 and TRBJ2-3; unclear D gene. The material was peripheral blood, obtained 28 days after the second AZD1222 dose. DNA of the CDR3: TGTGCCAGCAGCTTAGCTATTCGGAGCGATTCCGGCGAGACGCAGTATTTT. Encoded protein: CASSLAIRSDSGETQYF.